The 18 T cell receptor beta chains presented below share a single source sample, sequenced in a study of cytomegalovirus exposure and HLA in healthy donors (dated by TCRdb to the late 2010s). Libraries came from the immunoSEQ multiplex PCR assay. For the multiplex PCR, a mixture combining 60 forward primers for TCR Vbeta segments and 13 reverse primers for TCR Jbeta segments was used. TCRdb mirrors the immuneACCESS table, restricted to in-frame sequences. Some clones are absent from its copies; in checked studies, under half trace to an unresolved V gene, and the reason for the others is unknown. The sample yields over 100,000 clones; about two thirds were counted once. The ten largest make up approximately 4% of the sample. Sequencing was done on a sample of PBMCs. The receptors come from a man aged 50-59 years in good health and CMV-seropositive.

The chain combines TRBV18 with TRBJ2-7; TRBD1 might be the D (6 bases). V lost 2 bases to trimming and J lost 1 base, with 12 bases between them. This CDR3 is 15 amino acids long. Germline values: CDR1 KGHSH, CDR2 LQKENI. The chain's CDR3 is CASSPVDRNSYEQYF. CDR3 bases: TGTGCCAGCTCACCAGTTGACAGGAATTCCTACGAGCAGTACTTC.

The chain links TRBV18 to TRBJ2-5; D gene uncertain. Trimming shortened V by 4 bases and J by 6 bases, and 6 bases separated the two germline ends. CDR3 size: 11 residues. CDR1 and CDR2 (germline): KGHSH, LQKENI. Written as DNA, the CDR3 is TGTGCCAGCTCACTACAACAGACCCAGTACTTC. As protein: CASSLQQTQYF.

V is TRBV4-1 and J is TRBJ1-2; D remains unclear. The CDR3 has 13 amino acids. The germline V gene has CDR1 MGHRA and CDR2 YSYEKL. Trimming cost V 1 base and J 5 bases, with 8 bases left between them. CDR3 loop: CASSQAGFYGYTF. As DNA, the CDR3 is TGCGCCAGCAGCCAAGCCGGTTTTTATGGCTACACCTTC.

The chain links TRBV19 to TRBJ2-3; 13 bases agree with TRBD2. V lost 4 bases, J lost 3 bases, and 7 bases stayed unmatched. The CDR3 consists of 17 residues. Germline loops: CDR1 LNHDA, CDR2 SQIVND (reference sequence). The CDR3 bases are TGTGCCAGTAGTACAGGACTAGCGGGAGATCGAACAGATACGCAGTATTTT. This sequence encodes CASSTGLAGDRTDTQYF.

The chain has TRBV28 and TRBJ1-2; 11 bases align to TRBD1. The V gene's germline CDR1 is MDHEN and CDR2 SYDVKM. The trim removed 6 bases at V and 4 bases at J, leaving 7 bases unmatched. The CDR3 sequence is 15 residues long. CDR3: CASRGQGAFSYGYTF. The CDR3 DNA reads as TGTGCCAGCAGAGGACAGGGGGCTTTCAGCTATGGCTACACCTTC.

The chain employs TRBV5-1 and TRBJ1-1, with TRBD1 matching over 9 bases. J gave up 7 bases and V 4 bases, and 11 bases lay outside the gene matches. The CDR3 totals 15 residues. CDR1 is SGHRS, CDR2 YFSETQ, per germline. CDR3 nucleotide sequence: TGCGCCAGCAGCCTACAGGGGGCGCCTCAGGGTGAAGCTTTCTTT. This gives the protein CASSLQGAPQGEAFF.

The CDR3 DNA sequence: TGCGCCAGCAGCTTAATGACTAGCGGGGAGACCCAGTACTTC. This codes for CASSLMTSGETQYF. The rearrangement uses TRBV5-1 and TRBJ2-5, with 10 bases that match TRBD2. V was clipped by 2 bases and J by 5 bases; unmatched bases: 3. The CDR3 totals 14 residues. Germline assignment: CDR1 SGHRS and CDR2 YFSETQ. Filled out from reference TRBV5-1 and TRBJ2-5, the complete variable domain reads KAGVTQTPRYLIKTRGQQVTLSCSPISGHRSVSWYQQTPGQGLQFLFEYFSETQRNKGNFPGRFSGRQFSNSRSEMNVSTLELGDSALYLCASSLMTSGETQYFGPGTRLLVL.

The genes are TRBV16 and TRBJ1-2; tentative D call: TRBD1 (5 bases). The CDR3 is 15 amino acids. The germline V gene has CDR1 KGHSY and CDR2 FQNENV. Trimming left V 1 base short and J 6 bases short, with 15 bases between. The CDR3 coding sequence is TGTGCCAGCAGCCAATACGGTGCAGGGTTTGATGGCTACACCTTC. Translating gives CASSQYGAGFDGYTF.

The gene calls are TRBV11-2 and TRBJ2-2, with 10 nucleotides matching TRBD1. The CDR3 spans 16 residues. V lost 0 bases to trimming and J lost 6 bases; unmatched junction nucleotides: 4. Germline lookup yields CDR1 SGHAT and CDR2 FQNNGV. CDR3 DNA sequence: TGTGCCAGCAGCTTAGAGGGACAGGGGAATCCCGGGGAGCTGTTTTTT. Its protein product is CASSLEGQGNPGELFF.

This clone turned up a few times. This sequence joins TRBV2 and TRBJ1-2; no reliable D call. This CDR3 spans 13 amino acids. V lost 8 bases to trimming and J lost 8 bases, with 18 bases between them. Germline CDR1 is SNHLY and CDR2 is FYNNEI. For the CDR3, the DNA is TGTGCCAGCCCCATTAAGAGGGTCTACGGCTACACCTTC. This encodes CASPIKRVYGYTF.

The chain links TRBV10-2 to TRBJ1-1; D unresolved. There are 13 residues in the CDR3. The germline gives CDR1 WSHSY, CDR2 SAAADI. Trimming cost V 4 bases and J 8 bases, with 14 bases left between them. The CDR3 DNA reads as TGCGCCAGCAGTGTTGGAGCACCCCCGGAAGCTTTCTTT. Protein sequence: CASSVGAPPEAFF.

The chain joins TRBV2 to TRBJ2-5; no clear D gene. Trimming stripped 7 bases from V and 4 bases from J, with 13 bases between. In germline, CDR1 is SNHLY, CDR2 FYNNEI. This CDR3 is 13 amino acids long. The CDR3 DNA reads as TGTGCCAGCATGCGCCGAGAGAGAGAGACCCAGTACTTC. It yields the protein CASMRRERETQYF.

The J gene is TRBJ1-1, the V gene TRBV5-8; D ambiguous. Per the germline V gene, CDR1 is SGHTS and CDR2 is YDEGEE. V gave up 6 bases and J gave up 1 base, with 7 bases separating them. The CDR3 totals 12 residues. CDR3: CASNRRNTEAFF. Written as DNA, the CDR3 is TGTGCCAGCAACCGCAGGAACACTGAAGCTTTCTTT. Full variable domain (remainder filled in from reference TRBV5-8 and TRBJ1-1): EAGVTQSPTHLIKTRGQQATLRCSPISGHTSVYWYQQALGLGLQFLLWYDEGEERNRGNFPPRFSGRQFPNYSSELNVNALELEDSALYLCASNRRNTEAFFGQGTRLTVV.

The chain is built from TRBV5-4 and TRBJ2-6, with TRBD2 as a possible D gene (7 bases). Trimming pared 5 bases from V and 0 bases from J, leaving 21 bases between. The V gene's germline CDR1 is SGHNT and CDR2 YYREEE (reference sequence). The length of the CDR3 is 19 residues. CDR3 DNA: TGTGCCAGCAGTTACGGGGGCGGGGGCTTTAGCTCTGGGGCCAACGTCCTGACTTTC. It encodes CASSYGGGGFSSGANVLTF.

The chain employs TRBV7-8 and TRBJ2-1, with 9 positions matching TRBD2. Trimming took 1 base from V and 9 from J; bases not matched to a gene: 13. The CDR3 runs 17 residues. Germline V CDR1 and CDR2: SGHVS, FQNEAQ. The CDR3 bases are TGTGCCAGCAGCTTAGATCGCGGCGGGGGGGCGGGTCGTGAGCAGTTCTTC. Amino acid sequence: CASSLDRGGGAGREQFF.

This clone was recorded a few times. The rearrangement links TRBV6-6 to TRBJ1-1; D gene ambiguous. Germline assignment: CDR1 MNHNY and CDR2 SVGAGI (reference sequence). The V end lost 7 bases, the J end lost 1 base, and 13 bases lay between the germline ends. This CDR3 contains 14 residues. Here the CDR3 DNA reads TGTGCCAGCACTAACGGGAACAAGAACACTGAAGCTTTCTTT. This translates into CASTNGNKNTEAFF.

This chain links TRBV2 with TRBJ1-2; weak D call: TRBD1 (5 bases). The germline CDR1 and CDR2 sequences are SNHLY and FYNNEI. V was pared by 8 bases and J by 2 bases, with 15 bases between. The CDR3 length is 14 residues. The CDR3 here is CASSWGGLNYGYTF. CDR3 in DNA: TGTGCCAGCTCTTGGGGGGGTCTCAACTATGGCTACACCTTC. The complete variable domain, with remaining parts taken from reference TRBV2 and TRBJ1-2, reads EPEVTQTPSHQVTQMGQEVILRCVPISNHLYFYWYRQILGQKVEFLVSFYNNEISEKSEIFDDQFSVERPDGSNFTLKIRSTKLEDSAMYFCASSWGGLNYGYTFGSGTRLTVV.

The V call is TRBV5-6, the J call TRBJ1-6; tentatively, D is TRBD1 (6 bases). With 3 bases removed from V and 9 bases from J, the gap between germline ends came to 7 bases. This CDR3 is 12 amino acids long. The germline V gene encodes CDR1 SGHDT and CDR2 YYEEEE. The CDR3 loop reads CASSSQGSPLHF. CDR3 DNA: TGTGCCAGCAGCTCACAGGGTTCACCCCTCCACTTT. Looking up the rest from reference TRBV5-6 and TRBJ1-6 gives the full variable domain: DAGVTQSPTHLIKTRGQQVTLRCSPKSGHDTVSWYQQALGQGPQFIFQYYEEEERQRGNFPDRFSGHQFPNYSSELNVNALLLGDSALYLCASSSQGSPLHFGNGTRLTVT.